The present entry profiles one T cell receptor beta chain with its context. What it binds is not known. This sample is drawn from a study of CD4+ T cells in melanoma. Study-level findings and limits: A reported correlation linked neoantigen-specific CD4+ T cells to CD8+, macrophage and B cell function. Reportedly, melanoma neoantigen-specific CD4+ T cells showed varied differentiation states.

There are 14 residues in the CDR3. CDR1 MDHEN and CDR2 SYDVKM come from the germline V gene. Trimming left V 7 bases short and J 4 bases short, with 11 bases between. Here immunoSEQ multiplex PCR was the method, and the copy in TCRdb shows in-frame clones only, minus some. The sample has about 120,000 clones, 92% seen once. This TCR came from a human donor with melanoma. The genes are TRBV28 and TRBJ2-6; D call uncertain. The specimen was peripheral blood. This CDR3 reads CASMYTSGANVLTF. CDR3 DNA: TGTGCCAGCATGTATACGTCAGGGGCCAACGTCCTGACTTTC.